The rows below give T cell receptor beta chains drawn from one sample of a study of shared clonotypes between healthy human individuals. The data were produced by immunoSEQ multiplex PCR, yet TCRdb's version contains in-frame clones alone and is incomplete. The sample holds around 2,100,000 clones, about 95% seen once. Material: naive CD8+ T cells sorted from blood. The source of these receptors is a man between 18 and 35 years old in good health. Each CDR3 is given with its conserved first and last residue. The D gene is left open where the match is weak. Only some rows state a clone size, as once, few, many or a class for expanded clones.

v_gene	j_gene	d_gene	abundance	CDR3nt	CDR3aa
TRBV5-1	TRBJ2-1	TRBD2	once	TGCGCCACCCGGGAGAGGCCGGGGGGCTACAATGAGCAGTTCTTC	CATRERPGGYNEQFF
TRBV18	TRBJ2-6	TRBD1	NA	TGTGCCAGCCTTCAGACAGGGGGCTCTGGGGCCAACGTCCTGACTTTC	CASLQTGGSGANVLTF
TRBV6-1	TRBJ2-7	TRBD2	NA	TGTGCCAGCAGTGAGGGGACTAGCGGGGCGGGGTCCTACGAGCAGTACTTC	CASSEGTSGAGSYEQYF
TRBV11-2	TRBJ1-2	NA	NA	TGTGCCAGCAGCTTAGGGGATGTGGCTTATGGCTACACCTTC	CASSLGDVAYGYTF
TRBV29-1	TRBJ2-7	NA	NA	TGCAGCGTTGAGGAAGCTGCCGGGGGCGAGCAGTACTTC	CSVEEAAGGEQYF
TRBV7-9	TRBJ2-7	TRBD1	few	TGTGCCAGCAGCTTGACAGGGCACGAGCAGTACTTC	CASSLTGHEQYF
TRBV29-1	TRBJ2-7	NA	NA	TGCAGCGCTTTACCCGGGGGAACTCAAGAGCAGTACTTC	CSALPGGTQEQYF
TRBV29-1	TRBJ1-1	NA	few	TGCAGCGTTGAGGGGTCGGACACTGAAGCTTTCTTT	CSVEGSDTEAFF
TRBV6-5	TRBJ1-4	TRBD1	NA	TGTGCCAGCAGCTCGACAGGGGGCACTAATGAAAAACTGTTTTTT	CASSSTGGTNEKLFF
TRBV10-3	TRBJ1-4	NA	NA	TGTGCCATCAGGAGGGAGGTGGATGAAAAACTGTTTTTT	CAIRREVDEKLFF
TRBV27	TRBJ1-2	NA	NA	TGTGCCACCCGGCCGGGGGGGGCTAATGGCTACACCTTC	CATRPGGANGYTF
TRBV4-1	TRBJ2-7	NA	NA	TGCGCCAGCAGCCCTACAGGGTACTCCTACGAGCAGTACTTC	CASSPTGYSYEQYF
TRBV6-5	TRBJ2-7	NA	NA	TGTGCCAGCAGCATAAGGGTTCCCTACGAGCAGTACTTC	CASSIRVPYEQYF
TRBV30	TRBJ2-7	NA	NA	TGTGCCTGGGGGAGGACAGACGAGCAGTACTTC	CAWGRTDEQYF
TRBV6-1	TRBJ2-7	NA	NA	TGTGCCAGCAGTGAAGGAGGCGGGCTATCCTACGAGCAGTACTTC	CASSEGGGLSYEQYF
TRBV7-6	TRBJ1-2	NA	NA	TGTGCCAGCAGCTTAGCGGTGACAGGTCCTCTTGTCTACACCTTC	CASSLAVTGPLVYTF
TRBV19	TRBJ2-5	TRBD2	once	TGTGCCAGTACCGCGACTAGCGGGGGAACTGAGGAGACCCAGTACTTC	CASTATSGGTEETQYF
TRBV25-1	TRBJ2-2	NA	NA	TGTGCCAGCAGTGAATTTTTGGGCCGATTCACCGGGGAGCTGTTTTTT	CASSEFLGRFTGELFF
TRBV7-6	TRBJ2-7	NA	NA	TGTGCCAGCAGCTTGAAAGGAGGCTCCTACGAGCAGTACTTC	CASSLKGGSYEQYF
TRBV13	TRBJ2-5	NA	NA	TGTGCCAGCAGCTTAGGCGGCGGGGAAGAGACCCAGTACTTC	CASSLGGGEETQYF
TRBV11-2	TRBJ2-5	NA	NA	TGTGCCGGGGGGGCAGAGGAAGAGACCCAGTACTTC	CAGGAEEETQYF
TRBV27	TRBJ1-2	NA	NA	TGTGCCAGCAGCCCCGGACCAAGGTGGCACTATGGCTACACCTTC	CASSPGPRWHYGYTF
TRBV7-9	TRBJ1-1	NA	NA	TGTGCCAGCAGCCCGCGAATGGGGACTGAAGCTTTCTTT	CASSPRMGTEAFF
TRBV6-6	TRBJ2-2	NA	NA	TGTGCCAGCAGACCGGGGTCGAGCACCGGGGAGCTGTTTTTT	CASRPGSSTGELFF
TRBV1	TRBJ1-5	NA	NA	TGCACCAGCGTACAGGGCAATCAGCCCCAGCATTTT	CTSVQGNQPQHF
TRBV11-3	TRBJ2-5	NA	NA	TGTGCCAGCAGCTTACCGGGTCCGGAGACCCAGTACTTC	CASSLPGPETQYF
TRBV5-4	TRBJ1-1	TRBD1	NA	TGTGCCAGCAGCTTAGACAGGGGAGCTGAAGCTTTCTTT	CASSLDRGAEAFF
TRBV2	TRBJ2-6	NA	few	TGTGCCAGCGAAGACCCAACTACCTCTGGGGCCAACGTCCTGACTTTC	CASEDPTTSGANVLTF
TRBV5-6	TRBJ2-3	TRBD2	NA	TGTGCCAGCAGCTGGGCTGCGGGAGCACGACGGGATACGCAGTATTTT	CASSWAAGARRDTQYF
TRBV7-9	TRBJ2-1	NA	NA	TGTGCCAGCAGCTTAAGGTTGGGGGAGGAGGGGCACTTCTACAATGAGCAGTTCTTC	CASSLRLGEEGHFYNEQFF
TRBV6-6	TRBJ1-1	NA	NA	TGTGCCAGCAGTTACCCGACGTCGGGGCGTACTGAAGCTTTCTTT	CASSYPTSGRTEAFF
TRBV28	TRBJ2-2	NA	NA	TGTGCCAGCAGTTTATCGCGGGGGAACACCGGGGAGCTGTTTTTT	CASSLSRGNTGELFF
TRBV2	TRBJ2-7	NA	NA	TGTGCCAGCAGACCGGAATCCCCAGCCTACGAGCAGTACTTC	CASRPESPAYEQYF